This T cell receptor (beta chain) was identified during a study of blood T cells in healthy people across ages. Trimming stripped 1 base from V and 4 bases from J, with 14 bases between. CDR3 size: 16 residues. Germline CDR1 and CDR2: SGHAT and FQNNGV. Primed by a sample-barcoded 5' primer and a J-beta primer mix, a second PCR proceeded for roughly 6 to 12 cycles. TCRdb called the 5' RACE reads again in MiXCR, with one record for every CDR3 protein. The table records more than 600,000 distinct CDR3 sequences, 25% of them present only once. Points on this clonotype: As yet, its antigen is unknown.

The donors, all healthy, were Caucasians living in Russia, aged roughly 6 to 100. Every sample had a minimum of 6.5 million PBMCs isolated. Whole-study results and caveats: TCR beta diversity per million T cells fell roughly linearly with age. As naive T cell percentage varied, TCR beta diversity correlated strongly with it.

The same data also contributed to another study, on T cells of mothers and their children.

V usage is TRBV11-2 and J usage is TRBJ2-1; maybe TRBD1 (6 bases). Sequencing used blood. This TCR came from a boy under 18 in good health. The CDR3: CASSLAGRGLYNEQFF. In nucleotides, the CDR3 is TGTGCCAGCAGCTTAGCTGGCAGGGGTCTTTACAATGAGCAGTTCTTC. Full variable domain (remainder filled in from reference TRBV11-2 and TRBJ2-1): EAGVAQSPRYKIIEKRQSVAFWCNPISGHATLYWYQQILGQGPKLLIQFQNNGVVDDSQLPKDRFSAERLKGVDSTLKIQPAKLEDSAVYLCASSLAGRGLYNEQFFGPGTRLTVL.